What follows describes a single T cell receptor beta chain. Distinct nucleotide sequences in the sample also encode this CDR3. The data were obtained in a study of blood T cell repertoires in COVID-19. Study summary: The United States, Italy and Spain supplied acute and convalescent COVID-19 samples. T cells, B-cell-depleted T cells, or PBMCs supplied cDNA or gDNA.

Authors' data handling: Reference gene primer amplification in the assay estimated nucleated cell counts. Data came from immunoSEQ multiplex PCR; TCRdb stores just in-frame clones and leaves some out. The V and J calls and the clone size are those of that table, but D and trimming were determined from the DNA. The data contain approximately 190,000 clones, 80% to 90% of them singletons. The CDR3 runs to 14 residues. CDR1 SGHTA and CDR2 FQGTGA come from the germline V gene. Trimming cost V 2 bases and J 4 bases, with 11 bases left between them. Sequencing was done on a sample of peripheral blood. This chain links TRBV7-3 with TRBJ1-1, with D tentatively TRBD1 (5 bases). The TCR comes from a human donor in a cohort sampled during active COVID-19. The DNA of the CDR3 is TGTGCCAGCAGCTTAGCCCGGGGGTCCACTGAAGCTTTCTTT. Its translation is CASSLARGSTEAFF.